Listed below are T cell receptor beta chains from one sample, sequenced in a study of cytomegalovirus exposure and HLA in healthy donors. Profiling relied on immunoSEQ multiplex PCR, and the TCRdb table lists in-frame clones only, not all of them. The sample yields fewer than 150,000 clones, 80% seen once. The specimen was PBMCs. The source is a male donor in good health and CMV-seronegative. The CDR3 runs from the conserved cysteine through the conserved F or W. Fields, in order: V gene, J gene, clone size, D gene, CDR3 DNA, CDR3 protein. A D gene is named only where the DNA matches it firmly. Only part of the rows carry a size: once, few, many, or a class if the clone is expanded.

>TRBV7-3|TRBJ2-1|.|.
TGTGCCAGCAGCTTAGACAGTAGCTCCTACAATGAGCAGTTCTTC
CASSLDSSSYNEQFF
>TRBV2|TRBJ2-2|once|.
TGTGCCAGCAGTGAAGAGGGACACCGGGTCGGGGAGCTGTTTTTT
CASSEEGHRVGELFF
>TRBV18|TRBJ2-7|.|.
TGTGCCAGCTCACCAATCAGTACAGGTACTTACGAGCAGTACTTC
CASSPISTGTYEQYF
>TRBV9|TRBJ1-1|few|TRBD1
TGTGCCAGCAGCCCCCACGGGACAGGGGTTGCAAACACTGAAGCTTTCTTT
CASSPHGTGVANTEAFF
>TRBV4-2|TRBJ2-1|.|.
TGTGCCAGCAGCCAGGGGACTGCGGTCTCCTACAATGAGCAGTTCTTC
CASSQGTAVSYNEQFF
>TRBV5-8|TRBJ1-4|.|.
TGTGCCAGCACCATGTACTTGGAAAAACTGTTTTTT
CASTMYLEKLFF
>TRBV7-2|TRBJ2-1|.|TRBD2
TGTGCCAGCAGCTTAGTGGCGGGGGGGCTTAATGAGCAGTTCTTC
CASSLVAGGLNEQFF
>TRBV2|TRBJ1-1|.|TRBD1
TGTGCCAGCGTTGAGCAGGGGGTTGAAGCTTTCTTT
CASVEQGVEAFF
>TRBV6-4|TRBJ2-7|.|.
TGTGCCAGCAGTGACCTTTACTCCTACGAGCAGTACTTC
CASSDLYSYEQYF
>TRBV2|TRBJ1-1|.|.
TGTGCCAGCAGTGTTCTACAGACTATGAACACTGAAGCTTTCTTT
CASSVLQTMNTEAFF
>TRBV7-2|TRBJ2-1|.|TRBD2
TGTGCCAGCACCTTAGAAAGCCGCGGGGGGCTTAGGAATGAGCAGTTCTTC
CASTLESRGGLRNEQFF
>TRBV7-2|TRBJ1-1|.|TRBD1
TGTGCCAGCAGCTTAGCTCCTGACAGGGGAGCTTTCTTT
CASSLAPDRGAFF
>TRBV11-3|TRBJ2-1|few|.
TGTGCCAGCAGCTTAGGGAGACCCTACAATGAGCAGTTCTTC
CASSLGRPYNEQFF
>TRBV7-8|TRBJ1-1|.|.
TGTGCCAGCAGCTTAATAGCGAACACTGAAGCTTTCTTT
CASSLIANTEAFF
>TRBV30|TRBJ2-5|.|TRBD2
TGTGCCTGGAGTGTACTATTTACGCTAGCGGGGCGAAGAGAGACCCAGTACTTC
CAWSVLFTLAGRRETQYF
>TRBV5-1|TRBJ2-3|once|TRBD1
TGCGCCAGCAGGGACGGGACAGGGTACACAGATACGCAGTATTTT
CASRDGTGYTDTQYF
>TRBV4-1|TRBJ1-1|.|.
TGCGCCAGCAGCCAAGGTAGGGGGATGAACACTGAAGCTTTCTTT
CASSQGRGMNTEAFF
>TRBV5-1|TRBJ1-4|.|TRBD1
TGCGCCAGCAGCCTCGATTTGGACAGGGTAACTAATGAAAAACTGTTTTTT
CASSLDLDRVTNEKLFF
>TRBV4-1|TRBJ2-7|.|.
TGCGCCAGCAGCCAAGCCACAGGCGATCCCTACGAGCAGTACTTC
CASSQATGDPYEQYF
>TRBV28|TRBJ1-2|.|.
TGTGCCAGCACTCTAGGGGCAGACTATGGCTACACCTTC
CASTLGADYGYTF
>TRBV4-3|TRBJ1-5|few|.
TGCGCCAGCAGCCAGGGCAATGTGAATCAGCCCCAGCATTTT
CASSQGNVNQPQHF
>TRBV13|TRBJ1-2|.|TRBD1
TGTGCCAGCAGCCACAGGGGGAATCGGTATGGCTACACCTTC
CASSHRGNRYGYTF
>TRBV7-8|TRBJ1-5|.|.
TGTGCCAGCAGCTTAGAGGAGCGACAGCCCCAGCATTTT
CASSLEERQPQHF
>TRBV4-3|TRBJ2-5|.|.
TGCGCCAGCAGCCAAGAAAGACAAGCCGAAGAGACCCAGTACTTC
CASSQERQAEETQYF
>TRBV7-9|TRBJ2-7|.|TRBD1
TGTGCCAGCAGCTTAGGGGACAGATTGGACTACGAGCAGTACTTC
CASSLGDRLDYEQYF
>TRBV7-9|TRBJ1-2|.|.
TGTGCCAGCAGCCGACAGGACAAAATCTATGGCTACACCTTC
CASSRQDKIYGYTF
>TRBV11-3|TRBJ2-1|.|.
TGTGCCAGCAGCTTAGATCAGGCGAGGGATGAGCAGTTCTTC
CASSLDQARDEQFF
>TRBV7-2|TRBJ2-5|.|TRBD1
TGTGCCAGCAGCTCGGGACAGGGGGTAGAGACCCAGTACTTC
CASSSGQGVETQYF
>TRBV28|TRBJ1-4|.|.
TGTGCCAGCAGTTTAGTAGGTCAGGGGCTTGAAAAACTGTTTTTT
CASSLVGQGLEKLFF
>TRBV4-2|TRBJ1-3|.|TRBD1
TGTGCCAGCAGCCGACAGGGAGTCGGAAACACCATATATTTT
CASSRQGVGNTIYF
>TRBV6-6|TRBJ2-7|.|TRBD1
TGTGCCAGCAGTTTCCGCGGGACAGGGCTGAACGAGCAGTACTTC
CASSFRGTGLNEQYF
>TRBV27|TRBJ2-3|.|.
TGTACATCCACACCCCCGACAGGCTTTGGGACAGATACGCAGTATTTT
CTSTPPTGFGTDTQYF
>TRBV29-1|TRBJ2-7|.|.
TGCAGCGTTGAAGAAGGGGGGGGTTGGGAGCAGTACTTC
CSVEEGGGWEQYF
>TRBV19|TRBJ1-2|.|.
TGTGCCAGTAGTATTGGGGGCGCGGAGGGCTACACCTTC
CASSIGGAEGYTF
>TRBV19|TRBJ1-1|few|.
TGTGCCAGTAGTATACAGGGCCCGAACACTGAAGCTTTCTTT
CASSIQGPNTEAFF
>TRBV6-6|TRBJ2-3|.|.
TGTGCCAGCAGTCCTCCCCCGGTGGGGAGTACGCAGTATTTT
CASSPPPVGSTQYF
>TRBV30|TRBJ2-7|.|TRBD2
TGTGCCTGGGATGCGGGGGGAGAGCAGTACTTC
CAWDAGGEQYF
>TRBV27|TRBJ2-2|.|TRBD1
TGTGCCAGCAGCCCAGACAGGGTACCCGGGGAGCTGTTTTTT
CASSPDRVPGELFF
>TRBV28|TRBJ1-6|.|TRBD1
TGTGCCAGCAGCCCCAGACAGGGCTCGAATAATTCACCCCTCCACTTT
CASSPRQGSNNSPLHF
>TRBV5-5|TRBJ1-2|.|.
TGTGCCAGCATGGCAGGGGCTGGAACGACGGGGTACAGGGGCTACACCTTC
CASMAGAGTTGYRGYTF
>TRBV5-6|TRBJ2-7|.|.
TGTGCCAGCAGCTTTGAAAACTGGTATTCAAAAAACTCCTACGAGCAGTACTTC
CASSFENWYSKNSYEQYF
>TRBV11-2|TRBJ2-7|.|TRBD1
TGTGCCAGCAGCTTCCCTCGACAGGGAGCCCCCGACGAGCAGTACTTC
CASSFPRQGAPDEQYF
>TRBV4-2|TRBJ2-3|.|.
TGTGCCAGCAGCCAAGGCGGGGACGGCGCAGATACGCAGTATTTT
CASSQGGDGADTQYF
>TRBV9|TRBJ2-7|.|.
TGTGCCAGCAGCGAGTCTAGTGGCGCCTCGGGGGCCTACGAGCAGTACTTC
CASSESSGASGAYEQYF
>TRBV12-2|TRBJ1-2|.|.
TGTGCAAGTCGCTTATTCCGGGGGGGACCCTATGGCTACACCTTC
CASRLFRGGPYGYTF